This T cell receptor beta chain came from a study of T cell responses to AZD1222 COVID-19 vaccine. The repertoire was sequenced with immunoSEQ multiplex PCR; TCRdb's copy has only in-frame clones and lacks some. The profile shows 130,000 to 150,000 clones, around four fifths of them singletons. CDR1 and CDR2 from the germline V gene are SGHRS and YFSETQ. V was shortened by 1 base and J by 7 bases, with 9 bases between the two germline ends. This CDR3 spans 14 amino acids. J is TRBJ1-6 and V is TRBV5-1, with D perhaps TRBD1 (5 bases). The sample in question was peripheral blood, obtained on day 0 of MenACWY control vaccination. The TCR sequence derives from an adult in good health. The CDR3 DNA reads TGCGCCAGCAGCTTGCAGGGTGGGAATTCACCCCTCCACTTT. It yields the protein CASSLQGGNSPLHF.